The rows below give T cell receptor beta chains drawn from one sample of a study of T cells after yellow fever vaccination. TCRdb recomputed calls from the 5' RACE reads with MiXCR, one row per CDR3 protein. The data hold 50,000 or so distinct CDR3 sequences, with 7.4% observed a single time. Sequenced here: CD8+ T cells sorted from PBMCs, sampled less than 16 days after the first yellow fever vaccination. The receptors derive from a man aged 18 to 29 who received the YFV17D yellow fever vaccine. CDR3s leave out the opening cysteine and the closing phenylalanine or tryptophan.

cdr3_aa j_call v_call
ASSQQTQETQY TRBJ2-5 TRBV3-1
ASSQDGFTEAF TRBJ1-1 TRBV4-3
ASSFWTYLETQY TRBJ2-5 TRBV7-9
ASGGTGFSYEQY TRBJ2-7 TRBV12-3/TRBV12-4
AISEDGPSADIQY TRBJ2-4 TRBV10-3
SPTLGPDTQY TRBJ2-3 TRBV20-1
ASSFSPGPQAGYT TRBJ1-2 TRBV27
ASSEGHLGDQPQH TRBJ1-5 TRBV9
ASSSPGGTDTDTQY TRBJ2-3 TRBV5-1
ASSLGDGAYEQY TRBJ2-7 TRBV5-1
ASSHPGQGIQPQH TRBJ1-5 TRBV4-1
ASSFRDESPNTEAF TRBJ1-1 TRBV5-1
ASSYTSGQNEKLF TRBJ1-4 TRBV6-5
ASSFRQGNTGELF TRBJ2-2 TRBV12-3/TRBV12-4
ASSQSTGEEAQY TRBJ2-7 TRBV4-2
ASKKPREHLNEQF TRBJ2-1 TRBV28
ASSQDGGDNSPLH TRBJ1-6 TRBV4-3
ASSAGVATGELF TRBJ2-2 TRBV5-4
ASTGTTNYGYT TRBJ1-2 TRBV19
SVEGQSSGAGAGAKNIQY TRBJ2-4 TRBV29-1
ASSLRDNSYEQY TRBJ2-7 TRBV18
ASSLAGTLVNQPQH TRBJ1-5 TRBV7-2
ASSQGGYQETQY TRBJ2-5 TRBV4-1
ASGHPEAF TRBJ1-1 TRBV6-5
ASSRNSYRSGNTIY TRBJ1-3 TRBV7-9
ASSARQGLASPLH TRBJ1-6 TRBV12-3/TRBV12-4
ASSYLAGGRDTQY TRBJ2-3 TRBV6-6
ASSWLTNEQF TRBJ2-1 TRBV5-1
ASSQEEKLF TRBJ1-4 TRBV7-9
ASATDWTASTNYGYT TRBJ1-2 TRBV6-2/TRBV6-3
ASSIGTDTQY TRBJ2-3 TRBV19
ASRTLVGLGRGELF TRBJ2-2 TRBV12-3/TRBV12-4
ASSFSSTDTQY TRBJ2-3 TRBV13
ASSPTRAGGTDTQY TRBJ2-3 TRBV6-2/TRBV6-3
ASSQDRGQGSLVGNTEAF TRBJ1-1 TRBV4-1
SVFSGGANEQF TRBJ2-1 TRBV29-1
ASSLGLSGGAYEQY TRBJ2-7 TRBV5-4
SVAPGNTEAF TRBJ1-1 TRBV29-1
ASSYTGTADEKLF TRBJ1-4 TRBV6-2/TRBV6-3
ASTSDAQRTDTQY TRBJ2-3 TRBV12-3/TRBV12-4
ASSPREGYNEQF TRBJ2-1 TRBV5-6
ASSSRGRGEEETQY TRBJ2-5 TRBV11-2
ASSQDRAGRSTEAF TRBJ1-1 TRBV4-3
ASSWAGGYEQY TRBJ2-7 TRBV7-8
ASSRGEADFNEQF TRBJ2-1 TRBV6-2/TRBV6-3
AITPGPSYNEQF TRBJ2-1 TRBV10-3
ASSQGPGDEQF TRBJ2-1 TRBV4-2
ASSETSGISYNEQF TRBJ2-1 TRBV5-1
ASSQDPFQGGAQETQY TRBJ2-5 TRBV4-1
ASSEGGYNEQF TRBJ2-1 TRBV9
ASSLGQREQF TRBJ2-1 TRBV7-9
ATSDVTGDQPQH TRBJ1-5 TRBV24-1
ASSRGEGRNYNEQF TRBJ2-1 TRBV9
ASSYSHRTGRNSPLH TRBJ1-6 TRBV6-2/TRBV6-3
ASQGLTGELF TRBJ2-2 TRBV19
SAPTATDQPQH TRBJ1-5 TRBV20-1
SARDTDYGYT TRBJ1-2 TRBV20-1
ASSLAFGQGPGGGEEQF TRBJ2-1 TRBV12-3/TRBV12-4
SVGQGGEKLF TRBJ1-4 TRBV29-1